This TCR beta chain was profiled in a study of T cell responses to AZD1222 COVID-19 vaccine. Profiling relied on immunoSEQ multiplex PCR, and the TCRdb table lists in-frame clones only, not all of them. The table lists about 60,000 clones, 90% to 95% of them singletons. Germline CDR1 MDHEN, CDR2 SYDVKM. CDR3 length equals 13 residues. V lost 6 bases to trimming and J lost 3 bases, with 8 bases between them. The sample was peripheral blood, taken 28 days after the second dose of the MenACWY control vaccine. The sequence was collected from an adult who received the MenACWY meningococcal vaccine as a control. The gene calls are TRBV28 and TRBJ2-2, with a tentative D call TRBD1 (5 bases). The CDR3 loop reads CASSLTDTGELFF. DNA for the CDR3: TGTGCCAGCAGCCTGACAGACACCGGGGAGCTGTTTTTT.